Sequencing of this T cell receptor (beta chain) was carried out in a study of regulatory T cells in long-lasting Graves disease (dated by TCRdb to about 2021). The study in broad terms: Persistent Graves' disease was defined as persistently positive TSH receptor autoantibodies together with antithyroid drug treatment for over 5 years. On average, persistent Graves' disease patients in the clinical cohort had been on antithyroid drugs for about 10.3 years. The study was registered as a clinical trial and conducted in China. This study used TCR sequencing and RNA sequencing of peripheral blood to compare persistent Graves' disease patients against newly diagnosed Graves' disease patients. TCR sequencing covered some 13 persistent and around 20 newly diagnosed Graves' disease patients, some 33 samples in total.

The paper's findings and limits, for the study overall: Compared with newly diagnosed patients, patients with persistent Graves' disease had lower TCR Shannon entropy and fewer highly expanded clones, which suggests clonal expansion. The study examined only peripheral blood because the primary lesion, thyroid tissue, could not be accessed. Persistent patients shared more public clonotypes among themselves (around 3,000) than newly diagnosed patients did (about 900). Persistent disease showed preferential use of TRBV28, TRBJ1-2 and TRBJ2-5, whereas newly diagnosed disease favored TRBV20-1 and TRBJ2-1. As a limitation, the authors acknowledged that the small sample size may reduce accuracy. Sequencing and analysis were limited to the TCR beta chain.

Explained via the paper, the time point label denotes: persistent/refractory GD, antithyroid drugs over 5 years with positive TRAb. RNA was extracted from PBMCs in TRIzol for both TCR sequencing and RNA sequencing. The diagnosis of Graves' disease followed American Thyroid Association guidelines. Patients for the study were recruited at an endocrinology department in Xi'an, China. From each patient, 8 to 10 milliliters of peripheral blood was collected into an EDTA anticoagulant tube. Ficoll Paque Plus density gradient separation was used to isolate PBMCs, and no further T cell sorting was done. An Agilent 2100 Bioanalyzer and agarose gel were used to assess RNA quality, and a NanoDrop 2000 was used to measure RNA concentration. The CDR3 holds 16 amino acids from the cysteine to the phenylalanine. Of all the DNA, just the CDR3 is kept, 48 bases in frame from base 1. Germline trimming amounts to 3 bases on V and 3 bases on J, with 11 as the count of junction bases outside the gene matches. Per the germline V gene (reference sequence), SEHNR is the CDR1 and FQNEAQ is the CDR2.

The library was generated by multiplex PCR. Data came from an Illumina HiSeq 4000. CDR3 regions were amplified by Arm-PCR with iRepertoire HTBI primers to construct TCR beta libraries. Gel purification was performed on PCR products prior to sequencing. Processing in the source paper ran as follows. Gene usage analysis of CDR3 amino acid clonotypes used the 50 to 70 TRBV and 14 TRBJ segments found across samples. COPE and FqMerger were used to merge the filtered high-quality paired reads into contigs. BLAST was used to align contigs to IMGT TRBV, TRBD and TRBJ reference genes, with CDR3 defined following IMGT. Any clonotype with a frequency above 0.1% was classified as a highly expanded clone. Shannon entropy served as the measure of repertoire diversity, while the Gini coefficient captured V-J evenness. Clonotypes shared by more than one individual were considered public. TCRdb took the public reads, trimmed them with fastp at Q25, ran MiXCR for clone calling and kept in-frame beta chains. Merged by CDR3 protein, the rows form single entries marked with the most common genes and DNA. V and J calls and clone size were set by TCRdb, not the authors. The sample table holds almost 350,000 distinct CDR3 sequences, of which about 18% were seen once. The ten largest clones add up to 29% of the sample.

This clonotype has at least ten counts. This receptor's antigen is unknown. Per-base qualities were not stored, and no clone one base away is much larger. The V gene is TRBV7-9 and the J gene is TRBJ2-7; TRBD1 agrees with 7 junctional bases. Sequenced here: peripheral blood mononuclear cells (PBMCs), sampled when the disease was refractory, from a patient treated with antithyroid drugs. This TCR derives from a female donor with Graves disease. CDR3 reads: CASSFNPNRGDYEQYF. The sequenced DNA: TGTGCCAGCAGCTTCAACCCGAACAGGGGAGACTACGAGCAGTACTTC.